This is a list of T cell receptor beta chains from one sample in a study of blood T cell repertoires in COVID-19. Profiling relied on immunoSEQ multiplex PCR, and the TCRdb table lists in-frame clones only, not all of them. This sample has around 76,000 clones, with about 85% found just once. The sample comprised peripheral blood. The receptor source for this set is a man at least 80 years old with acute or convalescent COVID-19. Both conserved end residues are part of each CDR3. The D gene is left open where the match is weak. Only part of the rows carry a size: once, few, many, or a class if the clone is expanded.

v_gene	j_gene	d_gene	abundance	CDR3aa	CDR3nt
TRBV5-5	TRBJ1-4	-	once	CASSARRQAATNEKLFF	TGTGCCAGCAGCGCGCGACGACAGGCAGCAACTAATGAAAAACTGTTTTTT
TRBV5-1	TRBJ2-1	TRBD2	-	CASRISGTSSYNEQFF	TGCGCCAGCAGAATTAGCGGGACTAGCTCCTACAATGAGCAGTTCTTC
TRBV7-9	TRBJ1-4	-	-	CASRELEGTNEKLFF	TGTGCCAGCAGGGAGCTGGAGGGGACTAATGAAAAACTGTTTTTT
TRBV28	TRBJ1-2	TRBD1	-	CASSLGQGGYGYTF	TGTGCCAGCAGTTTGGGACAGGGAGGCTATGGCTACACCTTC
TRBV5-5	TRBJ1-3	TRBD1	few	CASSTDRAGNTIYF	TGTGCCAGCAGCACTGACAGGGCTGGAAACACCATATATTTT
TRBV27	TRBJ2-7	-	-	CASSLAGEGTPYEQYF	TGTGCCAGCAGTCTGGCGGGCGAGGGAACCCCCTACGAGCAGTACTTC
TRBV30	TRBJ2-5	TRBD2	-	CAWSMAGGRRETQYF	TGTGCCTGGAGTATGGCGGGGGGGCGCCGAGAGACCCAGTACTTC
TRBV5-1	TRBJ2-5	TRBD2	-	CASSLGGGPETQYF	TGCGCCAGCAGCTTGGGCGGGGGGCCGGAGACCCAGTACTTC
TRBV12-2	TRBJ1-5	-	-	CASRLPGTGKSQPQHF	TGTGCAAGTCGCTTACCAGGGACAGGGAAGAGTCAGCCCCAGCATTTT
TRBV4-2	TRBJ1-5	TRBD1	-	CASSPDRGSNQPQHF	TGTGCCAGCAGCCCGGACAGGGGCTCCAATCAGCCCCAGCATTTT
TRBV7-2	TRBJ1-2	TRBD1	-	CASSSGTGEIGYTF	TGTGCCAGCAGCTCCGGGACAGGGGAAATCGGCTACACCTTC
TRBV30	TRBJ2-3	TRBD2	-	CAWSRLARTDTQYF	TGTGCCTGGAGTCGACTAGCGCGCACAGATACGCAGTATTTT
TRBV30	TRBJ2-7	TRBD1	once	CAWRVQGIDEQYF	TGTGCCTGGAGGGTACAGGGGATCGACGAGCAGTACTTC
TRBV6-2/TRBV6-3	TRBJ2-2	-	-	CASSNRDGELFF	TGTGCCAGCAGTAACAGGGACGGGGAGCTGTTTTTT
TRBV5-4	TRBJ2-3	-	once	CASSLEGTDTQYF	TGTGCCAGCAGCTTAGAGGGCACAGATACGCAGTATTTT
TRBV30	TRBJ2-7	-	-	CAWSVPQGSLGRGEQYF	TGTGCCTGGAGTGTACCTCAGGGGAGTCTTGGTCGTGGCGAGCAGTACTTC
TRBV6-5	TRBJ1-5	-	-	CAARLGAAGNQPQHF	TGTGCCGCCCGGTTGGGGGCGGCGGGCAATCAGCCCCAGCATTTT
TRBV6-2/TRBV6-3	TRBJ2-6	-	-	CASSYPPRGGANVLTF	TGTGCCAGCAGTTATCCCCCCCGCGGCGGGGCCAACGTCCTGACTTTC
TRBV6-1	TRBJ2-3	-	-	CASSVWKWGRDGTDTQYF	TGTGCCAGCAGTGTCTGGAAGTGGGGCAGGGATGGCACAGATACGCAGTATTTT
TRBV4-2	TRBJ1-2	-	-	CASSEVGETYGYTF	TGTGCCAGCAGCGAAGTCGGGGAAACCTATGGCTACACCTTC
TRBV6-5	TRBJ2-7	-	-	CASSYSVFTGTYEQYF	TGTGCCAGCAGTTACTCTGTTTTCACAGGGACCTACGAGCAGTACTTC
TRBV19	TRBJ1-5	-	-	CASSPTGRGNQPQHF	TGTGCCAGTAGTCCTACAGGGCGAGGAAATCAGCCCCAGCATTTT
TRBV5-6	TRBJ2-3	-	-	CASSRQDSSTDTQYF	TGTGCCAGCAGTCGACAGGACTCTAGCACAGATACGCAGTATTTT
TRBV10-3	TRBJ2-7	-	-	CAISERQGISNEQYF	TGTGCCATCAGTGAACGTCAGGGGATTTCCAACGAGCAGTACTTC
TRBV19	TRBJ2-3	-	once	CASTAQGTDTQYF	TGTGCCAGTACTGCCCAGGGGACAGATACGCAGTATTTT
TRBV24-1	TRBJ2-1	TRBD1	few	CATGRDRGFDEQFF	TGTGCCACCGGCCGGGACAGGGGCTTTGATGAGCAGTTCTTC
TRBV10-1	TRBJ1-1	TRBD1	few	CASMETALDGTEGAFF	TGCGCCAGCATGGAGACGGCCCTCGACGGGACAGAGGGAGCTTTCTTT
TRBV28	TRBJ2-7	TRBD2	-	CASSAQTSGSSYEQYF	TGTGCCAGCAGTGCCCAGACTAGCGGGAGCTCCTACGAGCAGTACTTC
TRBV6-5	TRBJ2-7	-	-	CASSYGPEVYEQYF	TGTGCCAGCAGTTACGGTCCAGAGGTCTACGAGCAGTACTTC
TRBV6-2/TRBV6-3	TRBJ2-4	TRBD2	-	CASSLAGTKNIQYF	TGTGCCAGCAGTCTAGCGGGGACGAAAAACATTCAGTACTTC
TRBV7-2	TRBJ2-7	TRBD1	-	CASSSDRGTYEQYF	TGTGCCAGCAGCTCCGACAGGGGCACCTACGAGCAGTACTTC
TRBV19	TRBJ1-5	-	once	CASSTGNQPQHF	TGTGCCAGTAGTACAGGGAATCAGCCCCAGCATTTT
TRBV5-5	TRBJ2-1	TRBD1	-	CASSLKTGGSWAEQFF	TGTGCCAGCAGCTTGAAAACAGGGGGGTCTTGGGCTGAGCAGTTCTTC
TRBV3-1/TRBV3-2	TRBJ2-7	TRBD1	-	CASSQDPQGAPYEQYF	TGTGCCAGCAGCCAAGATCCACAGGGGGCGCCCTACGAGCAGTACTTC
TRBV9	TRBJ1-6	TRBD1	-	CASSVDGQVGSPLHF	TGTGCCAGCAGCGTAGATGGACAGGTGGGATCACCCCTCCACTTT
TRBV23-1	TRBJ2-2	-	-	CASSQSWQISLNTGELFF	TGCGCCAGCAGTCAATCGTGGCAGATCTCTCTTAACACCGGGGAGCTGTTTTTT
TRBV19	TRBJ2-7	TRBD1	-	CASSPGTAYSYEQYF	TGTGCCAGTAGTCCGGGGACAGCGTATTCCTACGAGCAGTACTTC
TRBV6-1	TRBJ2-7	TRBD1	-	CASSEGQGWGGNEQYF	TGTGCCAGCAGTGAAGGACAGGGGTGGGGTGGGAACGAGCAGTACTTC
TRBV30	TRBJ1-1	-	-	CAWTRQGRKYIDTEAFF	TGTGCCTGGACGCGACAAGGCCGAAAATACATAGACACTGAAGCTTTCTTT
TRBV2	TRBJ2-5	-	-	CASSESMERTQYF	TGTGCCAGCAGTGAGTCTATGGAGAGGACCCAGTACTTC
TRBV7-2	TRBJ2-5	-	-	CASSAETGSETQYF	TGTGCCAGCAGCGCAGAAACAGGGTCAGAGACCCAGTACTTC
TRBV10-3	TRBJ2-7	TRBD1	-	CAIIPDRGPYEQYF	TGTGCCATCATACCGGACAGGGGGCCTTACGAGCAGTACTTC
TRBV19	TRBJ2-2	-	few	CASSIGQTNTGELFF	TGTGCCAGTAGTATCGGTCAGACTAACACCGGGGAGCTGTTTTTT
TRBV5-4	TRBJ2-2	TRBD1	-	CASSPGTGGGRNTGELFF	TGTGCCAGCAGCCCCGGGACAGGGGGCGGCAGGAACACCGGGGAGCTGTTTTTT
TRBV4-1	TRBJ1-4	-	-	CASSQEGGPNEKLFF	TGCGCCAGCAGCCAAGAGGGGGGTCCTAATGAAAAACTGTTTTTT
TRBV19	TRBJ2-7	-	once	CASSINRRADEQYF	TGTGCCAGTAGTATTAACCGGCGGGCGGACGAGCAGTACTTC
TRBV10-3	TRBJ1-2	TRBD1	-	CAISEGQGAGYTF	TGTGCCATCAGTGAGGGACAGGGGGCCGGCTACACCTTC
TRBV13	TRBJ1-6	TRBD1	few	CASSFSTGRTYNSPLHF	TGTGCCAGCAGCTTTTCGACAGGGAGGACCTATAATTCACCCCTCCACTTT
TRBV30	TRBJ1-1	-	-	CAWTPRNTEAFF	TGTGCCTGGACGCCCAGGAACACTGAAGCTTTCTTT
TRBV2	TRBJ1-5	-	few	CASSEALRGSNQPQHF	TGTGCCAGCAGTGAAGCGCTTCGGGGAAGCAATCAGCCCCAGCATTTT